What follows is one T cell receptor (beta chain) and its context. Its antigen is still unknown. The V and J ends lost 1 base and 5 bases respectively, with 11 bases between them. There are 14 residues in the CDR3. Germline CDR1 reads KGHSH; CDR2 reads LQKENI. Data came from immunoSEQ multiplex PCR; TCRdb stores just in-frame clones and leaves some out. The sample lists 90,000 to 120,000 clones; more than 90% were seen once. The source of the sample is a study of cytomegalovirus exposure and HLA in healthy donors. Findings and caveats of the study: It was fewer than 200 TCR beta chains that were listed as cytomegalovirus-associated.

The sequence derives from a woman between 18 and 29 years old in good health and CMV-seronegative. The J gene is TRBJ1-1, the V gene TRBV18, with a possible D match to TRBD1 (5 bases). Sequencing was performed on PBMCs. The CDR3 region has the DNA TGTGCCAGCTCACCACGGCAGGGTGGGACTGAAGCTTTCTTT. Its protein product is CASSPRQGGTEAFF.